The 21 T cell receptor beta chains reported below all come from one sample, sequenced in a study of beta chain features in type 1 diabetes. Investigators reverse transcribed all isolated RNA, so they sequenced expressed TCRB transcripts. Data came from immunoSEQ multiplex PCR; TCRdb stores just in-frame clones and leaves some out. The table includes under 200,000 clones, approximately 9% detected once. The sequencing input was central memory CD4+ T cells from blood. The receptors were sampled from a woman under 30 in good health.

V is TRBV30 and J is TRBJ1-4; D call uncertain. CDR3 size: 15 residues. V gave up 0 bases and J gave up 6 bases, with 14 bases separating them. Per the germline V gene, CDR1 is GTSNPN and CDR2 is SVGIG (reference sequence). The CDR3, as DNA: TGTGCCTGGAGTGTACAGTTTGGATGGGATGAAAAACTGTTTTTT. Translated: CAWSVQFGWDEKLFF.

This clone was counted between two and nine times. V usage is TRBV5-1 and J usage is TRBJ1-1; the D is unclear. Germline V gene data show CDR1 as SGHRS and CDR2 as YFSETQ. The CDR3 is 14 residues long. The V end lost 0 bases, the J end lost 10 bases, and 16 bases lay between the germline ends. CDR3 residues: CASSLALEAKAAFF. DNA of the CDR3: TGCGCCAGCAGCTTGGCCCTTGAGGCGAAGGCAGCTTTCTTT.

The table lists this clone with a few counts. This rearrangement joins TRBV4-1 to TRBJ1-5, with D tentatively TRBD1 (5 bases). The V gene's germline CDR1 is MGHRA and CDR2 YSYEKL. This CDR3 has 15 amino acids. Deletions cut 0 bases from V and 11 bases from J, with 17 bases between. The CDR3 spells CASSQDVDSFFSQHF. The CDR3, as DNA: TGCGCCAGCAGCCAAGACGTCGACAGCTTCTTTTCCCAGCATTTT.

There are a few counts of this clone. The chain is built from TRBV5-1 and TRBJ1-1, with a tentative D call TRBD1 (6 bases). V was trimmed by 1 base and J by 1 base, leaving 11 bases between them. The CDR3 has 15 residues. Germline lookup yields CDR1 SGHRS and CDR2 YFSETQ. CDR3 DNA sequence: TGCGCCAGCAGCTTGAGGGGCAGGGGGAACACTGAAGCTTTCTTT. It yields the protein CASSLRGRGNTEAFF.

The rearrangement uses TRBV14 and TRBJ1-1; D is unclear. The ends were cut back, 0 bases at V and 0 bases at J, with 2 bases in the middle. The CDR3 totals 13 residues. Germline CDR1 reads SGHDN; CDR2 reads FVKESK. The CDR3 loop reads CASSQDMNTEAFF. The CDR3 bases are TGTGCCAGCAGCCAAGACATGAACACTGAAGCTTTCTTT.

This clone has more than one count but fewer than ten. The chain carries TRBV4-2 and TRBJ2-7; 7 nucleotides align to TRBD1. Germline V gene lookup returns CDR1 LGHNA and CDR2 YNFKEQ. Trimming cost V 0 bases and J 6 bases; bases outside gene matches: 11. CDR3 length: 16 residues. The CDR3 is CASSQDRGTKGAEQYF. CDR3 in DNA: TGTGCCAGCAGCCAAGATCGGGGCACCAAGGGGGCCGAGCAGTACTTC.

This clone appeared a few times. The chain employs TRBV7-3 and TRBJ2-5; no firm D call. The CDR3 sequence is 12 residues long. The V end was cut by 8 bases, the J end by 0 bases, with 7 bases between. Germline V gene data show CDR1 as SGHTA and CDR2 as FQGTGA. DNA of the CDR3: TGTGCCAGCGGCGACAACCAAGAGACCCAGTACTTC. It specifies CASGDNQETQYF.

The gene calls are TRBV20-1 and TRBJ1-1; a weak D match, TRBD1 (5 bases). CDR3 length: 11 residues. Germline V gene data show CDR1 as DFQATT and CDR2 as SNEGSKA (reference sequence). V was cut by 5 bases and J by 10 bases, with 14 bases left in between. The CDR3 DNA is TGCAGTGCTTCCCCCCGGGGGGGAGCTTTCTTT. It yields the protein CSASPRGGAFF.

The chain carries TRBV5-1 and TRBJ1-2; TRBD1 aligns across 9 bases. The ends lost 2 bases at V and 8 bases at J; junction bases unmatched: 13. CDR1 SGHRS and CDR2 YFSETQ come from the germline V gene. CDR3 length equals 16 residues. The CDR3 loop is CASSFLPGQGSGGYTF. The CDR3 nucleotides are TGCGCCAGCAGCTTCCTTCCGGGACAGGGTTCGGGCGGCTACACCTTC.

This clone showed up just a few times. The V and J genes are TRBV5-6 and TRBJ2-5; TRBD2 is a possible D gene (6 bases). The germline V gene encodes CDR1 SGHDT and CDR2 YYEEEE. This CDR3 contains 13 residues. Trimming took 2 bases from V and 11 from J, leaving 16 bases between them. The CDR3 protein is CASSLFGGTEQYF. CDR3 nucleotide sequence: TGTGCCAGCAGCTTATTCGGCGGGACGGAGCAGTACTTC.

The V call is TRBV7-2, the J call TRBJ2-7; the match to TRBD2 covers 11 bases. Germline V gene sequence: CDR1 SGHTA, CDR2 FQGNSA. The J segment lost 4 bases and the V segment lost 5 bases, leaving 1 base of the junction unmatched. CDR3 length equals 13 residues. CDR3 amino acids: CASSTSGSYEQYF. CDR3 sequence (DNA): TGTGCCAGCAGCACTAGCGGGAGTTACGAGCAGTACTTC.

This clone was detected many times. The chain links TRBV29-1 to TRBJ2-2; 7 bases match TRBD1. CDR1 and CDR2 from the germline V gene are SQVTM and ANQGSEA. This CDR3 has 13 amino acids. V dropped 8 bases and J dropped 6; count of bases not matched to a gene: 9. This CDR3 is CSTTGDFAGELFF. The DNA of the CDR3 is TGCAGCACAACAGGGGATTTCGCCGGGGAGCTGTTTTTT.

In this sample, this clone turned up many times. The rearrangement joins TRBV7-9 to TRBJ1-4; D remains ambiguous. V was pared by 1 base and J by 0 bases, with 9 bases between. Germline values: CDR1 SEHNR, CDR2 FQNEAQ (reference sequence). This CDR3 contains 16 residues. DNA for the CDR3: TGTGCCAGCAGCTTAGAACAGTTAACAACTAATGAAAAACTGTTTTTT. This encodes CASSLEQLTTNEKLFF.

V gene TRBV7-3 combines with J gene TRBJ1-2; no definite D call. This CDR3 spans 15 amino acids. Germline lookup yields CDR1 SGHTA and CDR2 FQGTGA. V lost 3 bases to trimming and J lost 1 base, with 12 bases between them. CDR3 loop: CASSFDGVDNYGYTF. CDR3 in DNA: TGTGCCAGCAGCTTTGACGGGGTTGATAACTATGGCTACACCTTC.

The chain joins TRBV25-1 to TRBJ1-4, with 7 nucleotides matching TRBD1. The J segment lost 8 bases and the V segment lost 0 bases, leaving 6 bases of the junction unmatched. The CDR3 totals 15 residues. Germline CDR1 and CDR2: MGHDK and SYGVNS. CDR3 sequence reads: CASSEYERGREKLFF. For the CDR3, the DNA is TGTGCCAGCAGTGAATATGAAAGGGGGCGAGAAAAACTGTTTTTT. The full variable domain, completed using reference TRBV25-1 and TRBJ1-4, is EADIYQTPRYLVIGTGKKITLECSQTMGHDKMYWYQQDPGMELHLIHYSYGVNSTEKGDLSSESTVSRIRTEHFPLTLESARPSHTSQYLCASSEYERGREKLFFGSGTQLSVL.

The J gene is TRBJ2-3, the V gene TRBV2; 10 bases fit TRBD1. After removal of 4 bases from V and 6 bases from J, the junction contained 7 bases not matched to a gene. The CDR3 spans 15 residues. Germline-derived CDR1 and CDR2 are SNHLY and FYNNEI. For the CDR3, the DNA is TGTGCCAGCAGTGCGGAGACAGGGGGCGTCGATACGCAGTATTTT. Its translation is CASSAETGGVDTQYF.

This clone was detected a few times. The chain joins TRBV18 to TRBJ1-2, with TRBD1 matching over 9 bases. V gave up 5 bases and J gave up 5 bases; unmatched junction bases: 6. Per the germline V gene, CDR1 is KGHSH and CDR2 is LQKENI. CDR3 length equals 14 residues. The CDR3, as DNA: TGTGCCAGCTCAACGACAGGGGGTCGGTATGGCTACACCTTC. It yields the protein CASSTTGGRYGYTF.

This clone came up many times. The V gene is TRBV30, the J gene TRBJ1-2; TRBD1 is a possible D gene (5 bases). V was pared by 7 bases and J by 3 bases, with 12 bases between. The CDR3 contains 12 residues. The germline gives CDR1 GTSNPN, CDR2 SVGIG (reference sequence). The CDR3 region is CAYRGRDYGYTF. Written as DNA, the CDR3 is TGTGCCTATAGGGGCAGGGACTATGGCTACACCTTC.

J is TRBJ2-7 and V is TRBV6-1; D is possibly TRBD2 (6 bases). Germline CDR1 is MNHNS and CDR2 is SASEGT. The CDR3 loop spans 12 amino acids. V was trimmed by 4 bases and J by 7 bases, leaving 11 bases between them. CDR3 bases: TGTGCCAGCAGTGCGCTAGCGAGGGAGCAGTACTTC. Residues: CASSALAREQYF.

The CDR3 here is CAWRGQEISPIYF. The CDR3 DNA follows: TGTGCCTGGAGGGGACAAGAGATATCACCCATATATTTT. V and J are TRBV30 and TRBJ1-3; maybe TRBD1 (6 bases). There are 13 residues in the CDR3. Trimming took 3 bases from V and 11 from J, leaving 17 bases between them. The V gene's germline CDR1 is GTSNPN and CDR2 SVGIG (reference sequence). Complete variable domain (other parts from reference TRBV30 and TRBJ1-3): SQTIHQWPATLVQPVGSPLSLECTVEGTSNPNLYWYRQAAGRGLQLLFYSVGIGQISSEVPQNLSASRPQDRQFILSSKKLLLSDSGFYLCAWRGQEISPIYFGEGSWLTVV.

This clone was observed a handful of times. This rearrangement joins TRBV7-9 to TRBJ2-1; TRBD2 aligns across 12 bases. Germline-derived CDR1 and CDR2 are SEHNR and FQNEAQ (reference sequence). The CDR3 sequence is 15 residues long. The ends lost 5 bases at V and 10 bases at J; junction bases unmatched: 9. CDR3 bases: TGTGCCAGCAGCCCAGAGGGACTAGCGGGCCAGGAGCAGTTCTTC. This gives the protein CASSPEGLAGQEQFF.